Detailed here is one TCR beta chain. No antigen is known for it. The data were taken from a study of T cell repertoires in ileal Crohn's disease. Turning to the study itself: Operated complications were stricturing disease (about 60%) and penetrating disease (39%). Whole-study results and caveats: Clonal expansions were more frequent in active smokers than non-smokers at surgery. Mucosal expansions were suggested to be mainly CD8 T cells.

Eligibility required adulthood, ileal or ileocolonic Crohn's disease and indicated ileocolonic resection. Measured with immunoSEQ multiplex PCR; TCRdb has only the in-frame clones, and not every one. The sample lists 30,000 to 35,000 clones; about 82% were seen once. The CDR3 runs 16 residues. V gave up 1 base and J gave up 1 base, with 13 bases separating them. The V gene's germline CDR1 is SGHAT and CDR2 FQNNGV. The TCR comes from an adult with Crohn's disease. The specimen sequenced was ileal tissue. This chain links TRBV11-2 with TRBJ2-5, with D possibly TRBD1 on 6 matching bases. The CDR3 DNA reads TGTGCCAGCAGCTTAGGCTCTAGAGGGGGCCAAGAGACCCAGTACTTC. Residues: CASSLGSRGGQETQYF.